This T cell receptor (beta chain) stems from a study of T cells after yellow fever vaccination. Notes on the study in general: Most primary-vaccination clones recurred post-booster (roughly 96% CD4, around 86% CD8).

This clonotype was counted only a few times. Its target is unknown. Deletions cut 2 bases from V and 4 bases from J, with 9 bases between. The CDR3 sequence is 14 residues long. Germline CDR1 and CDR2: LNHDA and SQIVND (reference sequence). TCRdb itself ran the 5' RACE reads through MiXCR, one entry per CDR3 protein. The sample lists about 350,000 distinct CDR3 sequences; more than 9% were seen once. This TCR was sampled from a man in his late teens or twenties who received the YFV17D yellow fever vaccine. The V and J genes are TRBV19 and TRBJ1-5; D ambiguous. The specimen was PBMCs, collected on the day of the first yellow fever vaccination. The CDR3 DNA follows: TGTGCCAGTAGTATATTGACCCTGAATCAGCCCCAGCATTTT. Amino acid sequence: CASSILTLNQPQHF.